This entry lists 16 T cell receptor beta chains sequenced from one sample in a study of monozygotic twins with inflammatory bowel disease. TCRdb re-called the 5' RACE reads and gives one entry per CDR3 protein, without DNA. The sample table sets out roughly 320,000 distinct CDR3 sequences. Sequenced input: blood. These receptors all come from a human donor with ulcerative colitis or Crohn's disease, or a healthy co-twin of an affected twin (not recorded which).

This rearrangement joins TRBV18 to TRBJ2-5; TCRdb gives TRBD2 as the D gene, but with no DNA this cannot be confirmed. The CDR3 runs 13 residues. Per germline, CDR1 KGHSH and CDR2 LQKENI. CDR3 sequence reads: CASSPGETETQYF.

This chain joins TRBV20-1 and TRBJ1-5. This CDR3 spans 15 amino acids. The V gene's germline CDR1 is DFQATT and CDR2 SNEGSKA (reference sequence). The CDR3 here is CSAQLEVGDDQPQHF.

This chain joins TRBV30 and TRBJ2-3; TCRdb designates TRBD2, a call that cannot be tested without DNA. In germline, CDR1 is GTSNPN, CDR2 SVGIG (reference sequence). The CDR3 spans 15 residues. CDR3 protein: CAWSVGRPSTDTQYF.

The chain joins TRBV18 to TRBJ1-1. CDR3 length: 16 amino acids. Germline assignment: CDR1 KGHSH and CDR2 LQKENI. The CDR3 loop reads CASSLTQFAMNTEAFF.

The chain joins TRBV7-9 to TRBJ1-4; as DNA is missing, the TRBD1 call by TCRdb cannot be tested. In germline, CDR1 is SEHNR, CDR2 FQNEAQ (reference sequence). There are 16 residues in the CDR3. The CDR3 sequence is CASRRPGGGTNEKLFF.

The chain uses TRBV7-2 and TRBJ1-5; the D call from TCRdb, TRBD1, cannot be confirmed without DNA. Germline V gene data show CDR1 as SGHTA and CDR2 as FQGNSA. The CDR3 contains 15 residues. This CDR3 reads CASSLVTGQNQPQHF.

CDR3 loop: CASSRDRGFEQYF. This chain links TRBV6-4 with TRBJ2-7; TCRdb proposes TRBD1, but this gene call is untestable without DNA. CDR1 MRHNA and CDR2 SNTAGT come from the germline V gene. CDR3 length equals 13 residues.

The CDR3: CASSSVGGARTDTQYF. The chain employs TRBV7-2 and TRBJ2-3; TCRdb picks TRBD2, but there is no DNA to check that call. CDR3 size: 16 residues. In germline, CDR1 is SGHTA, CDR2 FQGNSA.

V gene TRBV29-1 combines with J gene TRBJ1-2; lacking DNA, the TRBD1 call made by TCRdb goes unchecked. Germline-derived CDR1 and CDR2 are SQVTM and ANQGSEA. The CDR3 length is 12 residues. CDR3 residues: CSGGDRVWGYTF.

The V call is TRBV24-1, the J call TRBJ2-1. Germline V gene sequence: CDR1 KGHDR, CDR2 SFDVKD. CDR3 length: 16 amino acids. The CDR3 reads CATSDPTGDSYNEQFF.

The chain joins TRBV7-2 to TRBJ2-3; the D call from TCRdb, TRBD1, cannot be confirmed without DNA. The germline CDR1 and CDR2 sequences are SGHTA and FQGNSA. This CDR3 is built from 16 residues. The CDR3 spells CASILRVRGETDTQYF.

V is TRBV12-3 or TRBV12-4 and J is TRBJ1-6; checking the TCRdb D call of TRBD1 is not possible without DNA. The CDR3 sequence is 15 residues long. CDR3 in amino acids: CASSLGDRSDSPLHF.

The chain recombines TRBV29-1 with TRBJ2-3; the TRBD1 assignment by TCRdb is unverifiable without DNA. The CDR3 extends over 15 amino acids. Germline V gene lookup returns CDR1 SQVTM and CDR2 ANQGSEA. CDR3 in amino acids: CSAIDVGGPADTQYF.

The chain employs TRBV20-1 and TRBJ2-7; checking the TCRdb D call of TRBD1 is not possible without DNA. The CDR3 sequence is 14 residues long. Germline V gene data show CDR1 as DFQATT and CDR2 as SNEGSKA (reference sequence). This CDR3 is CSARVGQVSYEQYF.

The rearrangement links TRBV5-1 to TRBJ2-7; checking the TCRdb D call of TRBD2 is not possible without DNA. The CDR3 extends over 12 amino acids. The germline V gene encodes CDR1 SGHRS and CDR2 YFSETQ. The CDR3 sequence is CASSLVVGEQYF.

The V and J genes are TRBV20-1 and TRBJ2-7. Germline CDR1 is DFQATT and CDR2 is SNEGSKA (reference sequence). This CDR3 contains 13 residues. CDR3: CSASSVSGYEQYF.